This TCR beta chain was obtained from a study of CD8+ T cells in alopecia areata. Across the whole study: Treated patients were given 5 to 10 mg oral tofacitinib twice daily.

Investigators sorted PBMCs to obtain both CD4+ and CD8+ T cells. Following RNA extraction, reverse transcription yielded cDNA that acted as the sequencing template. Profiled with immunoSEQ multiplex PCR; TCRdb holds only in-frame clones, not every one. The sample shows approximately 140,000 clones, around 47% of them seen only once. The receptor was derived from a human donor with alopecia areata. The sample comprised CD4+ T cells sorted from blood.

The CDR3 spells CASSPLGSLEDYGYTF. CDR3 coding DNA: TGTGCCAGCTCACCACTCGGGAGCCTAGAGGACTATGGCTACACCTTC. J is TRBJ1-2 and V is TRBV18; no clear D. The germline gives CDR1 KGHSH, CDR2 LQKENI. Trimming took 1 base from V and 3 from J, leaving 15 bases between them. This CDR3 contains 16 residues.